These 5 T cell receptor beta chains were all obtained from the same sample, sequenced in a study of blood T cell repertoires in COVID-19. The protocol was immunoSEQ multiplex PCR, while the TCRdb copy is restricted to in-frame clones and leaves out a portion. In the table there are 200,000 to 300,000 clones, around 90% of which are singletons. The source material was peripheral blood. The receptor source for this set is a man aged 55 to 70 who had recovered from COVID-19.

The genes are TRBV19 and TRBJ2-5; 7 nucleotides agree with TRBD2. V was clipped by 5 bases and J by 5 bases; unmatched bases: 17. CDR3 length equals 17 residues. Germline CDR1 is LNHDA and CDR2 is SQIVND (reference sequence). The CDR3 nucleotides are TGTGCCAGTAGTGCAAAATTCCGGGACCCCGGGAGGGAGACCCAGTACTTC. Its translation: CASSAKFRDPGRETQYF.

V usage is TRBV9 and J usage is TRBJ2-3, with D perhaps TRBD2 (6 bases). Trimming stripped 0 bases from V and 2 bases from J, with 10 bases between. The CDR3 totals 15 residues. The V gene's germline CDR1 is SGDLS and CDR2 YYNGEE. The DNA of the CDR3 is TGTGCCAGCAGCGTAGGCGGGGTGAACACAGATACGCAGTATTTT. Its protein is CASSVGGVNTDTQYF.

V usage is TRBV5-6 and J usage is TRBJ2-3; TRBD2 is a possible D gene (6 bases). Trimming removed 6 bases at V and 6 bases at J, with 23 bases between. The germline gives CDR1 SGHDT, CDR2 YYEEEE. The CDR3 loop spans 16 amino acids. The chain's CDR3 is CASTNPGLTGDDTQYF. Here the CDR3 DNA reads TGTGCCAGCACCAACCCGGGACTCACCGGGGACGATACGCAGTATTTT. The full variable domain, completed using reference TRBV5-6 and TRBJ2-3, is DAGVTQSPTHLIKTRGQQVTLRCSPKSGHDTVSWYQQALGQGPQFIFQYYEEEERQRGNFPDRFSGHQFPNYSSELNVNALLLGDSALYLCASTNPGLTGDDTQYFGPGTRLTVL.

CDR3 amino acids: CAWSGTGGNMNTEAFF. CDR3 coding DNA: TGTGCCTGGAGTGGGACAGGGGGCAATATGAACACTGAAGCTTTCTTT. The rearrangement uses TRBV30 and TRBJ1-1; the match to TRBD1 covers 11 bases. V was pared by 1 base and J by 0 bases, with 4 bases of the junction left unmatched. The CDR3 has 16 residues. Germline-derived CDR1 and CDR2 are GTSNPN and SVGIG (reference sequence). Full variable domain (outside the CDR3, taken from reference TRBV30 and TRBJ1-1): SQTIHQWPATLVQPVGSPLSLECTVEGTSNPNLYWYRQAAGRGLQLLFYSVGIGQISSEVPQNLSASRPQDRQFILSSKKLLLSDSGFYLCAWSGTGGNMNTEAFFGQGTRLTVV.

The chain uses TRBV11-2 and TRBJ2-1; D is possibly TRBD1 (6 bases). V was cut by 4 bases and J by 15 bases, with 16 bases left in between. This CDR3 has 12 amino acids. The germline V gene has CDR1 SGHAT and CDR2 FQNNGV. Here the CDR3 reads CASSSQGLSGFF. CDR3 DNA: TGTGCCAGCAGCTCCCAGGGGCTTTCTGGGTTCTTC.